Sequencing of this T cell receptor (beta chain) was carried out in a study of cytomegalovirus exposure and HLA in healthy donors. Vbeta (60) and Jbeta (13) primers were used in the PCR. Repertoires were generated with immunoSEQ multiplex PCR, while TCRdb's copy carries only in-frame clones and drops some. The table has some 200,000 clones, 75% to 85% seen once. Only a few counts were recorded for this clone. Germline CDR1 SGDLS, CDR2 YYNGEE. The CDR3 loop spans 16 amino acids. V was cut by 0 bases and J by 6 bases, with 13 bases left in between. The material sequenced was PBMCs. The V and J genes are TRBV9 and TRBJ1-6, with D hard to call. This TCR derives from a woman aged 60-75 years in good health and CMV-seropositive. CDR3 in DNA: TGTGCCAGCAGCGTAGGAGGTCCGCGCCCTAATTCACCCCTCCACTTT. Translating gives CASSVGGPRPNSPLHF.